The T cell receptor (beta chain) under discussion was sequenced for a study of cytomegalovirus exposure and HLA in healthy donors. Turning to the study itself: Tens of millions of unique TCRs from HLA-typed donors made up an early data release.

General study points: Later analysis identified 15,000 to 20,000 TCR beta sequences associated with HLA alleles, using a false discovery rate threshold of 0.05. Compared with the approximately 680-donor mean, an Asian-associated ancestry cluster reportedly had fewer N-insertions, according to a later analysis.

In germline, CDR1 is SGHVS, CDR2 FNYEAQ. The CDR3 consists of 13 residues. Trimming cost V 3 bases and J 5 bases; bases outside gene matches: 2. In the PCR, 60 Vbeta and 13 Jbeta primers were used. Profiled with immunoSEQ multiplex PCR; TCRdb holds only in-frame clones, not every one. The sample yields 35,000 to 50,000 clones, about two thirds seen once. Samples came from healthy bone marrow donors. This clone was detected a few times. Antigen unknown. J is TRBJ2-7 and V is TRBV7-6; the match to TRBD1 covers 9 bases. This TCR came from a man aged 60-69 years in good health and CMV-seropositive. Sequenced sample: PBMCs. The CDR3 coding sequence is TGTGCCAGCAGCTTGGGACAGGGCCACGAGCAGTACTTC. Translating it yields CASSLGQGHEQYF.